The 23 T cell receptor beta chains given below trace back to one sample, sequenced in a study of siplizumab effects on memory and regulatory T cells. Profiling relied on immunoSEQ multiplex PCR, and the TCRdb table lists in-frame clones only, not all of them. The sample has 90,000 to 95,000 clones, 80% to 95% seen once. The sequenced sample was CD8+ T cells sorted from blood. The receptor source for this set is a human donor in good health.

This clone was seen once. This rearrangement joins TRBV10-3 to TRBJ2-7, with a tentative D call TRBD1 (6 bases). The CDR3 has 17 amino acids. Germline values: CDR1 ENHRY, CDR2 SYGVKD. V was clipped by 0 bases and J by 0 bases, with 15 bases between them. The CDR3 protein is CAISESISGHYSYEQYF. In DNA, the CDR3 is TGTGCCATCAGTGAGTCGATCTCGGGACACTACTCCTACGAGCAGTACTTC.

This chain joins TRBV5-4 and TRBJ1-2; 7 bases are a match to TRBD1. CDR1 SGHNT and CDR2 YYREEE come from the germline V gene (reference sequence). V was clipped by 0 bases and J by 5 bases; unmatched bases: 10. The CDR3 extends over 16 amino acids. The CDR3 DNA sequence: TGTGCCAGCAGCTTGGCTTATGGACAGGATGTTTATGGCTACACCTTC. Protein sequence: CASSLAYGQDVYGYTF.

V and J are TRBV13 and TRBJ2-5; 7 bases are a match to TRBD2. The assigned J gene may be wrong: the sequence end matches TRBJ2-7 better. Germline-derived CDR1 and CDR2 are PRHDT and FYEKMQ (reference sequence). The CDR3 has 15 amino acids. CDR3 residues: CASSESVAGEYEQYF. CDR3 in DNA: TGTGCCAGCAGCGAATCCGTCGCGGGAGAGTACGAGCAGTACTTC.

The rearrangement joins TRBV4-1 to TRBJ1-2; TRBD1 is a possible D gene (6 bases). V was cut by 4 bases and J by 7 bases, with 10 bases left in between. CDR1 MGHRA and CDR2 YSYEKL come from the germline V gene. The CDR3 is made up of 12 amino acids. CDR3 in amino acids: CASSRGGGGYTF. The DNA of the CDR3 is TGCGCCAGCAGCCGGGGAGGGGGTGGCTACACCTTC.

This chain uses TRBV27 with TRBJ2-2; a weak D match, TRBD2 (5 bases). V lost 2 bases and J lost 1, with 14 bases in between. The CDR3 extends over 17 amino acids. Per the germline V gene, CDR1 is MNHEY and CDR2 is SMNVEV (reference sequence). CDR3 protein: CASSLGQDWENTGELFF. CDR3 coding DNA: TGTGCCAGCAGTTTAGGGCAGGACTGGGAGAACACCGGGGAGCTGTTTTTT.

Here the CDR3 reads CASSQLTGGHLSYEQYF. The CDR3 DNA reads TGTGCCAGCAGCCAATTGACGGGAGGCCACTTGTCCTACGAGCAGTACTTC. This chain uses TRBV4-2 with TRBJ2-5; the match to TRBD2 covers 7 bases. The last part of the DNA fits TRBJ2-7 better; the J call may be wrong. This CDR3 has 17 residues. Germline V gives CDR1 LGHNA, CDR2 YNFKEQ.

V and J are TRBV30 and TRBJ2-1; D call uncertain. The germline V gene encodes CDR1 GTSNPN and CDR2 SVGIG (reference sequence). V lost 5 bases and J 4 bases, leaving 15 bases between the germline ends. The CDR3 is 14 residues long. DNA of the CDR3: TGTGCCTGGGAGGATGGACGGCAATACAATGAGCAGTTCTTC. It specifies CAWEDGRQYNEQFF.

The J gene is TRBJ1-3, the V gene TRBV21-1; the tabulated D call, TRBD1, remains unverified against the DNA. TRBV21-1 is a recognized pseudogene. The CDR3 length is 17 residues. The DNA of the CDR3 is TGTGCCAGCAGCCTCAAACCCGGGACAGGGTCTGGAAACACCATATATTTT. As protein: CASSLKPGTGSGNTIYF.

The chain is built from TRBV6-1 and TRBJ1-6, with D possibly TRBD1 on 5 matching bases. The V and J ends lost 4 bases and 14 bases respectively, with 27 bases between them. This CDR3 spans 17 amino acids. Germline V gives CDR1 MNHNS, CDR2 SASEGT. In DNA form, the CDR3 reads TGTGCCAGCAGTGCAACGGGGGGAGTCCCCCCCGGGGGGTCCCTCCACTTT. Its protein is CASSATGGVPPGGSLHF.

This rearrangement joins TRBV9 to TRBJ2-7; 8 bases match TRBD2. With V trimmed by 2 bases and J by 4 bases, 5 bases remained unmatched. Per the germline V gene, CDR1 is SGDLS and CDR2 is YYNGEE. This CDR3 spans 14 amino acids. CDR3 protein: CASSVASGGYEQYF. CDR3 DNA sequence: TGTGCCAGCAGCGTGGCCAGCGGGGGTTACGAGCAGTACTTC.

This clone was seen once. The rearrangement uses TRBV6-1 and TRBJ2-1; possibly TRBD1 for D (6 bases). The CDR3 extends over 14 amino acids. Germline V gene lookup returns CDR1 MNHNS and CDR2 SASEGT. Trimming left V 10 bases short and J 5 bases short, with 18 bases between. Written as DNA, the CDR3 is TGTGCCATCCTACAGGGTGGTTGGGACAATGAGCAGTTCTTC. Protein: CAILQGGWDNEQFF.

This chain links TRBV5-8 with TRBJ1-2; 7 positions match TRBD1. Germline-derived CDR1 and CDR2 are SGHTS and YDEGEE. The CDR3 covers 15 residues. The junction had 10 bases not matched to a gene; V was cut back by 0 bases and J by 8 bases. The CDR3 nucleotides read TGTGCCAGCAGCTTGGACGACGAGGGGGCTGGGGGCTACACCTTC. It specifies CASSLDDEGAGGYTF.

This clone was seen a single time. The V gene is TRBV25-1, the J gene TRBJ2-7; 7 positions match TRBD1. With V trimmed by 4 bases and J by 4 bases, 7 bases remained unmatched. The germline V gene has CDR1 MGHDK and CDR2 SYGVNS. The CDR3 runs 14 residues. CDR3 in amino acids: CASSVTGNFYEQYF. The CDR3 DNA is TGTGCCAGCAGTGTGACAGGGAATTTTTACGAGCAGTACTTC.

The sample holds a few counts of this clone. This CDR3 is also generated by other DNA sequences in the sample. V is TRBV6-1 and J is TRBJ2-3; 12 nucleotides line up with TRBD2. Germline V gene lookup returns CDR1 MNHNS and CDR2 SASEGT. J lost 4 bases, V lost 2 bases, and 1 base had no gene match. This CDR3 has 15 amino acids. CDR3 nucleotides: TGTGCCAGCAGTGAACTAGCGGGGGGGCCAGATACGCAGTATTTT. It encodes CASSELAGGPDTQYF.

This sequence joins TRBV19 and TRBJ1-1; no reliable D call. The CDR3 consists of 13 residues. Trimming cost V 3 bases and J 1 base, with 6 bases left between them. Germline CDR1 and CDR2: LNHDA and SQIVND (reference sequence). CDR3 coding DNA: TGTGCCAGTAGTATGGTACAGAACACTGAAGCTTTCTTT. This sequence encodes CASSMVQNTEAFF.

The chain uses TRBV9 and TRBJ2-1; D is tentatively TRBD1 or TRBD2 (5 bases each). The V end lost 6 bases, the J end lost 4 bases, and 17 bases lay between the germline ends. Germline V gives CDR1 SGDLS, CDR2 YYNGEE. The CDR3 is 15 residues long. This CDR3 is CASTTSGTGYNEQFF. CDR3 DNA: TGTGCCAGCACCACTTCCGGGACGGGATACAATGAGCAGTTCTTC.

The rearrangement links TRBV5-1 to TRBJ2-1; TRBD1 agrees at 10 bases. Germline CDR1 reads SGHRS; CDR2 reads YFSETQ. Trimming at V came to 0 bases and at J to 2 bases, leaving 2 bases not matched to a gene. The CDR3 length is 16 residues. This chain's CDR3 is CASSLGGQGAYNEQFF. DNA of the CDR3: TGCGCCAGCAGCTTGGGTGGACAGGGGGCCTACAATGAGCAGTTCTTC.

The chain recombines TRBV7-3 with TRBJ2-1, with 7 bases that match TRBD2. The CDR3 has 15 residues. Germline CDR1 SGHTA, CDR2 FQGTGA. V trimming: 2 bases; J trimming: 3 bases; junction bases outside the gene matches: 4. The CDR3 spells CASSLFRGDYNEQFF. The CDR3 nucleotides read TGTGCCAGCAGCTTATTCCGGGGGGACTACAATGAGCAGTTCTTC.

The chain employs TRBV9 and TRBJ2-7; weak D call: TRBD2 (5 bases). The CDR3 runs 13 residues. The germline V and J ends were trimmed by 0 bases and 3 bases, with 7 bases remaining between them. Germline assignment: CDR1 SGDLS and CDR2 YYNGEE. The CDR3 reads CASSVGGRYEQYF. CDR3 bases: TGTGCCAGCAGCGTAGGAGGGCGCTACGAGCAGTACTTC.

The CDR3: CASSHREMINTEAFF. In nucleotides, the CDR3 is TGCGCCAGCAGCCATCGTGAGATGATTAACACTGAAGCTTTCTTT. This sequence joins TRBV4-1 and TRBJ1-1; no firm D call. The CDR3 runs to 15 residues. Germline lookup yields CDR1 MGHRA and CDR2 YSYEKL. The V end was cut by 3 bases, the J end by 2 bases, with 13 bases between.

This clone appeared once. The gene calls are TRBV7-2 and TRBJ2-2; D remains unclear. Per germline, CDR1 SGHTA and CDR2 FQGNSA. The CDR3 contains 14 residues. Between the trimmed V and J ends, which lost 5 bases and 2 bases, there was a span of 9 bases. In DNA form, the CDR3 reads TGTGCCAGCAGCGAAAACGAAAACACCGGGGAGCTGTTTTTT. It codes for CASSENENTGELFF.

The J gene is TRBJ2-3, the V gene TRBV19; D is uncertain. Trimming took 3 bases from V and 0 from J, leaving 25 bases between them. CDR1 is LNHDA and CDR2 is SQIVND in the germline V gene (reference sequence). CDR3 length: 20 amino acids. The CDR3 nucleotides are TGTGCCAGTAGTATTTTTTGGCCCGGGCACACTGACTCTAGCACAGATACGCAGTATTTT. It codes for CASSIFWPGHTDSSTDTQYF.

The genes are TRBV9 and TRBJ2-5; 7 nucleotides match TRBD1. The CDR3 totals 15 residues. Germline CDR1 reads SGDLS; CDR2 reads YYNGEE. V gave up 3 bases and J gave up 5 bases; unmatched junction bases: 10. The CDR3 sequence: CASSAQGGTVETQYF. The CDR3 DNA is TGTGCCAGCAGCGCCCAAGGGGGCACGGTGGAGACCCAGTACTTC.